This T cell receptor beta chain originates from a study of shared clonotypes between healthy human individuals. Authors' analysis steps: Filtering differed for immunoSEQ, which gave only junction sequences without quality scores. Only in-frame clones appear in the TCRdb table, and some are missing; sequencing was by immunoSEQ multiplex PCR. V and J calls and clone size are as listed in that table; D and trimming were resolved from the DNA. The sample has under 1,100,000 clones, 65% to 80% seen once; the top ten hold approximately 1.5%. The CDR3 spans 14 residues. Per germline, CDR1 PRHDT and CDR2 FYEKMQ (reference sequence). Trimming at V came to 9 bases and at J to 4 bases, leaving 9 bases not matched to a gene.

V and J are TRBV13 and TRBJ1-3; 7 bases are a match to TRBD1. The clonotype originates from a man aged 18 to 30 in good health. Sample: memory CD4+ T cells sorted from blood. Subset in this sample: CD45RA-negative fraction. The CDR3: CASMNRGAGNTIYF. CDR3 sequence (DNA): TGTGCCAGTATGAACAGGGGCGCGGGAAACACCATATATTTT. Combining the CDR3 with reference TRBV13 and TRBJ1-3 gives the whole variable domain AAGVIQSPRHLIKEKRETATLKCYPIPRHDTVYWYQQGPGQDPQFLISFYEKMQSDKGSIPDRFSAQQFSDYHSELNMSSLELGDSALYFCASMNRGAGNTIYFGEGSWLTVV.